The T cell receptor beta chain described here comes from a study of T cell repertoires in ileal Crohn's disease. Study-level background: At surgery, about 38% of patients smoked, with median disease duration 7.9 years. All patients had surgery for stricturing (61%) or penetrating (about 40%) disease.

Per sample, roughly 500 nanograms of biopsy DNA were TCRB immunosequenced. The assay was immunoSEQ multiplex PCR, and TCRdb's table has in-frame clones only and misses some. The sample gives 17,000 or so clones, 70% to 90% of which show up once; roughly 5.7% is in the top ten. V lost 5 bases, J lost 7 bases, and 21 bases lay in between. The CDR3 extends over 16 amino acids. From germline, CDR1 is SGHTA and CDR2 FQGTGA. This TCR derives from an adult with Crohn's disease. This chain links TRBV7-3 with TRBJ2-1; weak D call: TRBD2 (6 bases). The sequenced material came from ileal tissue. In DNA form, the CDR3 reads TGTGCCAGCAGCCCGAACTGGCTAGCGCTAGGGAATGAGCAGTTCTTC. Its translation: CASSPNWLALGNEQFF.